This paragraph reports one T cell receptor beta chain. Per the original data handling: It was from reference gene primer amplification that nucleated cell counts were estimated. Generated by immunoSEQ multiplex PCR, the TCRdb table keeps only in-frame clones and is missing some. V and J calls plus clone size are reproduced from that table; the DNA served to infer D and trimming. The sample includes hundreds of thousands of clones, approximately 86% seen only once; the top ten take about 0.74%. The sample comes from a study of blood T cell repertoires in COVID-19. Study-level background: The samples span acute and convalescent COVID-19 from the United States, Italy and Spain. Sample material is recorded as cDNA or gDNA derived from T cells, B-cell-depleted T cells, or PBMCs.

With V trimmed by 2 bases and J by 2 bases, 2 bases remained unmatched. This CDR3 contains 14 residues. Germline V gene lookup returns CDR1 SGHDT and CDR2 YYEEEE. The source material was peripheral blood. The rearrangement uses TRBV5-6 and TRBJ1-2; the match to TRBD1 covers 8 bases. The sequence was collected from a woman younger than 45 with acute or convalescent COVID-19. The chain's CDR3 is CASSLGQGNYGYTF. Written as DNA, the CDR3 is TGTGCCAGCAGCTTAGGACAGGGAAACTATGGCTACACCTTC.